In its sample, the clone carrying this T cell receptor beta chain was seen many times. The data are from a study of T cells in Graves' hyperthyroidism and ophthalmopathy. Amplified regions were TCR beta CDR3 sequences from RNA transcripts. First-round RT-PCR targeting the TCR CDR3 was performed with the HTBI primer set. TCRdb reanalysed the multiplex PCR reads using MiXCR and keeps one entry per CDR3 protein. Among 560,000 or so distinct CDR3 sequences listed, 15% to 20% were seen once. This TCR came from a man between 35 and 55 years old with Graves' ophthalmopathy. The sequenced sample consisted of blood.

DNA of the CDR3: TGTGCCTGGAGTCAGGGCCTCCCCTACGAGCAGTACTTC. Translation: CAWSQGLPYEQYF. The rearrangement joins TRBV30 to TRBJ2-7; tentatively, D is TRBD1 (5 bases). The germline V gene has CDR1 GTSNPN and CDR2 SVGIG (reference sequence). This CDR3 spans 13 amino acids. Trimming took off 2 bases at V and 2 bases at J, with 10 bases between the two ends.